The clone carrying this T cell receptor beta chain was picked up a small number of times. The CDR3 loop spans 14 amino acids. The V end lost 4 bases, the J end lost 3 bases, and 13 bases lay between the germline ends. Germline V gives CDR1 SGHRS, CDR2 YFSETQ. The sample originates from a study of identical twins. TCRdb independently ran MiXCR on the 5' RACE reads; one entry per CDR3 protein. The sample has about 1.7 million distinct CDR3 sequences; 32% are singletons. This chain links TRBV5-1 with TRBJ1-1; unclear D gene. This receptor was taken from a newborn girl in good health. The sample was cord blood. CDR3 nucleotide sequence: TGCGCCAGCAGCCCGACGGCAATGGACACTGAAGCTTTCTTT. It encodes CASSPTAMDTEAFF.